This T cell receptor (beta chain) is from a study of blood T cell repertoires in COVID-19. In the original processing: Reference gene primers were amplified, and this amplification served to estimate nucleated cell counts. Using immunoSEQ multiplex PCR, the repertoire was profiled, and TCRdb retains in-frame clones only, with some absent. Clone size and V and J calls were adopted from that table, with D and trimming inferred from the DNA. Here the sample spans approximately 160,000 clones, 76% being singletons. From germline, CDR1 is SGHNT and CDR2 YENEEA. J lost 9 bases, V lost 8 bases, and 8 bases had no gene match. The CDR3 sequence is 13 residues long.

V usage is TRBV11-3 and J usage is TRBJ2-2; the match to TRBD1 covers 8 bases. The material sequenced was peripheral blood. The TCR sequence derives from a woman at least 80 years old with acute or convalescent COVID-19. CDR3 bases: TGTGCCAGCTCAGGGACAGGACGTCGGGAGCTGTTTTTT. It codes for CASSGTGRRELFF.